The 27 T cell receptor beta chains given below trace back to one sample, sequenced in a study of Graves' ophthalmopathy and Graves' hyperthyroidism. TCR beta CDR3 amplification used RNA transcripts. HTBI-primed first-round RT-PCR preceded second-round multiplex PCR. TCRdb used MiXCR to reprocess the multiplex PCR reads, holding one entry per CDR3 protein. The table lists about 390,000 distinct CDR3 sequences, just over 15% of them singletons. Sequenced: peripheral blood. These receptors all come from a woman aged 18 to 35 with stable Graves' hyperthyroidism.

The chain links TRBV14 to TRBJ2-7; D is possibly TRBD1 or TRBD2 (5 bases each). The CDR3 loop spans 13 amino acids. The V and J ends lost 4 bases and 8 bases respectively, with 15 bases between them. Germline V gene sequence: CDR1 SGHDN, CDR2 FVKESK. The CDR3 DNA sequence: TGTGCCAGCAGCCCGGTTGGGGGATTCAAGCAGTACTTC. Translating it yields CASSPVGGFKQYF.

This clonotype was detected a few times. The chain joins TRBV20-1 to TRBJ1-6; unclear D gene. This CDR3 comprises 16 residues. The germline V gene encodes CDR1 DFQATT and CDR2 SNEGSKA (reference sequence). Trimming removed 0 bases at V and 2 bases at J, with 11 bases between. The CDR3: CSAREGGIPYNSPLHF. CDR3 in DNA: TGCAGTGCTAGAGAAGGAGGGATTCCCTATAATTCACCCCTCCACTTT.

At least ten counts were recorded for this clonotype. J is TRBJ1-1 and V is TRBV12-3 or TRBV12-4; no firm D call. The CDR3 length is 15 residues. V lost 6 bases and J 2 bases, leaving 16 bases between the germline ends. CDR3 loop: CASSSAFGPNTEAFF. The CDR3 nucleotides read TGTGCCAGCAGCTCGGCCTTCGGACCCAACACTGAAGCTTTCTTT.

The chain uses TRBV2 and TRBJ1-1, with D possibly TRBD1 on 6 matching bases. Looked up from germline, CDR1 is SNHLY and CDR2 is FYNNEI. This CDR3 comprises 17 residues. V dropped 2 bases and J dropped 0 bases, with 16 bases sitting between them. CDR3 region: CASSEPPAGDMNTEAFF. In nucleotides, the CDR3 is TGTGCCAGCAGTGAACCTCCGGCAGGGGACATGAACACTGAAGCTTTCTTT.

This clonotype has at least ten counts. The chain links TRBV29-1 to TRBJ1-1, with no clear D. Germline values: CDR1 SQVTM, CDR2 ANQGSEA. Trimming took off 3 bases at V and 1 base at J, with 12 bases between the two ends. The CDR3 length is 14 residues. The CDR3 DNA is TGCAGCGTTGACTCTTATCTTTCGAACACTGAAGCTTTCTTT. Its translation is CSVDSYLSNTEAFF.

The chain carries TRBV4-1 and TRBJ2-7; tentative D call: TRBD2 (7 bases). The ends were cut back, 1 base at V and 2 bases at J, with 21 bases in the middle. From germline, CDR1 is MGHRA and CDR2 YSYEKL. The CDR3 loop spans 18 amino acids. The DNA for the CDR3 is TGCGCCAGCAGCCAAGGGGGGGGACACAAATTTTACACCTACGAGCAGTACTTC. It specifies CASSQGGGHKFYTYEQYF.

Ten or more counts support this clonotype. J is TRBJ2-7 and V is TRBV11-2; possible D gene TRBD1, 6 bases. This CDR3 is 14 amino acids long. Germline V gene lookup returns CDR1 SGHAT and CDR2 FQNNGV. V lost 5 bases to trimming and J lost 1 base, with 12 bases between them. In DNA form, the CDR3 reads TGTGCCAGCAGCCCAGGACAGCTTTCCTACGAGCAGTACTTC. It specifies CASSPGQLSYEQYF.

This clonotype has a count of ten or more. The V gene is TRBV11-2, the J gene TRBJ2-7; D possibly matches TRBD1 or TRBD2 (5 bases each). This CDR3 is 15 amino acids long. Per germline, CDR1 SGHAT and CDR2 FQNNGV. Trimming pared 3 bases from V and 2 bases from J, leaving 14 bases between. CDR3 protein: CASSFLGPRTYEQYF. The CDR3 DNA reads TGTGCCAGCAGCTTCCTGGGACCCCGAACCTACGAGCAGTACTTC.

This clonotype showed up many times. This chain uses TRBV7-9 with TRBJ1-1, with D possibly TRBD1 on 6 matching bases. This CDR3 has 15 amino acids. Germline loops: CDR1 SEHNR, CDR2 FQNEAQ (reference sequence). Trimming shortened V by 5 bases and J by 4 bases, and 17 bases separated the two germline ends. The CDR3 region is CASSLSGTRGTEAFF. CDR3 DNA sequence: TGTGCCAGCAGCCTCTCCGGGACCAGGGGCACTGAAGCTTTCTTT. Variable domain in full (rest from reference TRBV7-9 and TRBJ1-1): DTGVSQNPRHKITKRGQNVTFRCDPISEHNRLYWYRQTLGQGPEFLTYFQNEAQLEKSRLLSDRFSAERPKGSFSTLEIQRTEQGDSAMYLCASSLSGTRGTEAFFGQGTRLTVV.

Notes on this clonotype: This could be a read error, since a much larger clone is one nucleotide away. This rearrangement joins TRBV12-3 or TRBV12-4 to TRBJ1-2; perhaps TRBD1 as D (6 bases). The ends were cut back, 4 bases at V and 4 bases at J, with 7 bases in the middle. This CDR3 has 12 amino acids. The DNA of the CDR3 is TGTGCCAGCAGTTGGACAGCCTATGGCTACACCTTC. Translating gives CASSWTAYGYTF.

This sequence joins TRBV7-9 and TRBJ2-5, with D perhaps matching TRBD1 or TRBD2 (5 bases each). Trimming pared 0 bases from V and 8 bases from J, leaving 13 bases between. Germline lookup yields CDR1 SEHNR and CDR2 FQNEAQ (reference sequence). The length of the CDR3 is 14 residues. For the CDR3, the DNA is TGTGCCAGCAGCTTAGCGGACACGGGAATCACCCAGTACTTC. Translation: CASSLADTGITQYF.

This clonotype was found many times. This chain joins TRBV9 and TRBJ1-2; tentatively, D is TRBD1 (6 bases). The CDR3 has 19 residues. In germline, CDR1 is SGDLS, CDR2 YYNGEE. V dropped 3 bases and J dropped 2 bases, with 26 bases sitting between them. CDR3 region: CASSERAGTGTNLNYGYTF. Here the CDR3 DNA reads TGTGCCAGCAGCGAGAGGGCCGGAACAGGGACGAACCTAAACTATGGCTACACCTTC.

This clonotype was observed at least ten times. The rearrangement uses TRBV19 and TRBJ2-2, with a weak D call TRBD1 (7 bases). V was pared by 3 bases and J by 4 bases, with 15 bases between. The CDR3 length is 16 residues. Germline assignment: CDR1 LNHDA and CDR2 SQIVND (reference sequence). CDR3 coding DNA: TGTGCCAGTAGTATGCAGGGGGGCGACGGCACCGGGGAGCTGTTTTTT. Its translation: CASSMQGGDGTGELFF. The full variable domain, its missing parts supplied by reference TRBV19 and TRBJ2-2, is DGGITQSPKYLFRKEGQNVTLSCEQNLNHDAMYWYRQDPGQGLRLIYYSQIVNDFQKGDIAEGYSVSREKKESFPLTVTSAQKNPTAFYLCASSMQGGDGTGELFFGEGSRLTVL.

This chain uses TRBV19 with TRBJ1-1; no definite D call. CDR1 is LNHDA and CDR2 is SQIVND in the germline V gene (reference sequence). The CDR3 spans 14 residues. Between the trimmed V and J ends, which lost 3 bases and 1 base, there was a span of 9 bases. The CDR3 loop is CASSIGQQNTEAFF. The CDR3, as DNA: TGTGCCAGTAGTATCGGTCAGCAGAACACTGAAGCTTTCTTT.

V usage is TRBV2 and J usage is TRBJ1-1; 9 bases line up with TRBD1. The V segment lost 6 bases and the J segment 3 bases; nucleotides outside the gene matches: 11. Germline CDR1 and CDR2: SNHLY and FYNNEI. The CDR3 runs to 16 residues. The CDR3 DNA follows: TGTGCCAGCAGACACTCCAGACAGGGGGTGGACACTGAAGCTTTCTTT. Protein product: CASRHSRQGVDTEAFF. Drawing the rest from reference TRBV2 and TRBJ1-1, the complete variable domain is EPEVTQTPSHQVTQMGQEVILRCVPISNHLYFYWYRQILGQKVEFLVSFYNNEISEKSEIFDDQFSVERPDGSNFTLKIRSTKLEDSAMYFCASRHSRQGVDTEAFFGQGTRLTVV.

This clonotype was detected a few times. The chain is built from TRBV12-3 or TRBV12-4 and TRBJ1-1, with D possibly matching TRBD1 (5 bases). V shed 7 bases and J shed 5 bases, with 14 bases lying between them. The CDR3 is 13 amino acids. CDR3 sequence: CASNRGGWTEAFF. The DNA for the CDR3 is TGTGCCAGCAATAGGGGCGGTTGGACTGAAGCTTTCTTT.

Many counts were recorded for this clonotype. J is TRBJ2-2 and V is TRBV15; TRBD2 agrees at 8 bases. Unmatched junction bases numbered 8, after V lost 0 bases and J lost 5 bases. The CDR3 has 17 amino acids. The V gene's germline CDR1 is LNHNV and CDR2 YYDKDF (reference sequence). CDR3 protein: CATSRDNVAGGTGELFF. CDR3 nucleotide sequence: TGTGCCACCAGCAGAGATAATGTTGCGGGGGGAACCGGGGAGCTGTTTTTT.

This clonotype occurred a few times. V gene TRBV20-1 combines with J gene TRBJ2-2; either TRBD1 or TRBD2 may supply D (6 bases each). The CDR3 runs 16 residues. Germline lookup yields CDR1 DFQATT and CDR2 SNEGSKA (reference sequence). The V and J ends lost 0 bases and 3 bases respectively, with 14 bases between them. CDR3 DNA sequence: TGCAGTGCTAGAGATCCGGGGGCGACAGACACCGGGGAGCTGTTTTTT. Protein sequence: CSARDPGATDTGELFF.

This clonotype appeared a single time. CDR3 protein: CASRDAARDILLLNTEAFF. The CDR3, as DNA: TGTGCCAGCAGGGATGCCGCACGGGACATCTTGCTTTTGAACACTGAAGCTTTCTTT. The J gene is TRBJ1-1, the V gene TRBV28; possibly TRBD1 for D (6 bases). V gave up 6 bases and J gave up 0 bases, with 26 bases separating them. The CDR3 runs to 19 residues. Germline values: CDR1 MDHEN, CDR2 SYDVKM.

The sample holds many counts of this clonotype. The chain couples TRBV19 to TRBJ1-1, with D unclear. The CDR3 totals 12 residues. V shed 6 bases and J shed 2 bases, with 7 bases lying between them. CDR1 and CDR2 (germline): LNHDA, SQIVND (reference sequence). The CDR3 loop is CASSQPNTEAFF. In DNA, the CDR3 is TGTGCCAGTAGCCAACCTAACACTGAAGCTTTCTTT.

This clonotype was detected ten times or more. This chain connects TRBV5-1 to TRBJ2-5, with D perhaps TRBD2 (6 bases). From germline, CDR1 is SGHRS and CDR2 YFSETQ. Trimming shortened V by 7 bases and J by 5 bases, and 18 bases separated the two germline ends. The CDR3 loop spans 14 amino acids. The CDR3 loop is CASGTRGSVETQYF. Here the CDR3 DNA reads TGCGCCAGCGGAACACGGGGGTCGGTGGAGACCCAGTACTTC.

The table lists this clonotype with a few counts. The CDR3 region has the DNA TGCGCCAGCAGCCAAGAAGTGGGCCTGAACACCGGGGAGCTGTTTTTT. Protein product: CASSQEVGLNTGELFF. The chain links TRBV4-1 to TRBJ2-2, with D hard to call. Trimming pared 0 bases from V and 1 base from J, leaving 9 bases between. Germline values: CDR1 MGHRA, CDR2 YSYEKL. The CDR3 length is 16 residues.

This clonotype has a count of ten or more. The chain uses TRBV6-5 and TRBJ1-1; a weak D match, TRBD1 (5 bases). Trimming removed 7 bases from V and 4 bases from J, with 13 bases in between. CDR1 and CDR2 (germline): MNHEY, SVGAGI. The CDR3 covers 13 residues. The CDR3 here is CASKWGEVTEAFF. CDR3 DNA sequence: TGTGCCAGCAAATGGGGGGAGGTCACTGAAGCTTTCTTT.

Many counts were recorded for this clonotype. The V and J genes are TRBV7-3 and TRBJ2-5; 8 nucleotides agree with TRBD1. With V trimmed by 8 bases and J by 2 bases, 4 bases remained unmatched. There are 13 residues in the CDR3. Germline assignment: CDR1 SGHTA and CDR2 FQGTGA. CDR3 protein: CASSGTGQETQYF. CDR3 in DNA: TGTGCCAGCTCCGGGACAGGTCAAGAGACCCAGTACTTC.

This clonotype was counted at least ten times. The chain joins TRBV6-5 to TRBJ2-5, with D possibly being TRBD1 or TRBD2 (6 bases each). CDR3 length: 15 amino acids. The germline V gene encodes CDR1 MNHEY and CDR2 SVGAGI. V dropped 6 bases and J dropped 4 bases, with 18 bases sitting between them. The CDR3 DNA reads TGTGCCAGCAGCCATGCCGCGGGACAAGTAGAGACCCAGTACTTC. Residues: CASSHAAGQVETQYF.

As for this clonotype: The junction departs from the called germline gene at one end, perhaps through a read error. The chain uses TRBV4-2 and TRBJ1-1; perhaps TRBD1 as D (5 bases). This CDR3 comprises 13 residues. Looked up from germline, CDR1 is LGHNA and CDR2 is YNFKEQ. DNA for the CDR3: TGTGCCAGCAGCCAACCTCAAGGGACTGAAGCTTGCTTT. Its translation: CASSQPQGTEACF.

This clonotype was seen at least ten times. The CDR3 coding sequence is TGTGCCAGCAGCTTAGAAGGTTGGGCAGAGATGGTGAACACTGAAGCTTTCTTT. This sequence encodes CASSLEGWAEMVNTEAFF. The rearrangement links TRBV11-2 to TRBJ1-1; D gene uncertain. This CDR3 contains 18 residues. Trimming shortened V by 0 bases and J by 0 bases, and 17 bases separated the two germline ends. CDR1 is SGHAT, CDR2 FQNNGV, per germline. Using reference TRBV11-2 and TRBJ1-1 for the parts outside the CDR3, the full variable domain is EAGVAQSPRYKIIEKRQSVAFWCNPISGHATLYWYQQILGQGPKLLIQFQNNGVVDDSQLPKDRFSAERLKGVDSTLKIQPAKLEDSAVYLCASSLEGWAEMVNTEAFFGQGTRLTVV.